These 10 T cell receptor beta chains share one sample of origin, sequenced in a study of blood T cells in healthy people across ages. PCR was performed a second time for roughly 7 to 12 cycles using a sample-barcoded 5' primer and a J-beta primer mix. MiXCR, run by TCRdb on the 5' RACE reads, gives a single entry per CDR3 protein. The data contain hundreds of thousands of distinct CDR3 sequences, around 48% of them singletons. Sequenced input: blood. These receptors all come from a man aged 25-45 years in good health.

J is TRBJ1-5 and V is TRBV6-5; maybe TRBD1 (5 bases). From germline, CDR1 is MNHEY and CDR2 SVGAGI. V was shortened by 11 bases and J by 11 bases, with 25 bases between the two germline ends. CDR3 length: 14 residues. CDR3 in amino acids: CAAGGQGISGAQHF. CDR3 DNA sequence: TGTGCCGCTGGCGGGCAGGGAATATCGGGGGCCCAGCATTTT.

The V call is TRBV10-3, the J call TRBJ1-1; TRBD1 matches 9 bases. V lost 3 bases, J lost 10 bases, and 15 bases stayed unmatched. There are 16 residues in the CDR3. CDR1 is ENHRY, CDR2 SYGVKD, per germline. CDR3 residues: CAISDTGGASSSGAFF. The CDR3 region has the DNA TGTGCCATCAGTGATACAGGGGGCGCTTCTTCTTCAGGAGCTTTCTTT.

The gene calls are TRBV5-6 and TRBJ2-6; the match to TRBD1 covers 8 bases. Per germline, CDR1 SGHDT and CDR2 YYEEEE. The V gene end was trimmed by 10 bases and the J gene end by 0 bases; junction bases not matched to a gene: 9. This CDR3 is 16 amino acids long. The CDR3 loop reads CACKTGDLSGANVLTF. CDR3 DNA sequence: TGTGCCTGCAAGACAGGGGACCTCTCTGGGGCCAACGTCCTGACTTTC.

The gene calls are TRBV3-1 and TRBJ2-3; 7 nucleotides agree with TRBD2. This CDR3 region has 15 residues. CDR1 is LGHDT and CDR2 is YNNKEL in the germline V gene (reference sequence). V trimming: 4 bases; J trimming: 4 bases; junction bases outside the gene matches: 8. The CDR3 sequence: CASSRQLAYADTQYF. The DNA for the CDR3 is TGTGCCAGCAGCCGGCAACTAGCGTACGCAGATACGCAGTATTTT.

The V gene is TRBV28, the J gene TRBJ2-1, with a weak D call TRBD2 (6 bases). With the DNA end fitting TRBJ2-7 better, the J assignment may be wrong. CDR3 length equals 15 residues. The germline CDR1 and CDR2 sequences are MDHEN and SYDVKM. CDR3 bases: TGTGCCAGCAGTCCACTCCGGGAGTCCTACAATGAGCAGTACTTC. This gives the protein CASSPLRESYNEQYF.

The chain links TRBV7-2 to TRBJ1-5, with D unresolved. CDR1 is SGHTA, CDR2 FQGNSA, per germline. V was clipped by 7 bases and J by 2 bases, with 12 bases between them. The CDR3 extends over 14 amino acids. As DNA, the CDR3 is TGTGCCAGCACCCCAAACGCCCGCAATCAGCCCCAGCATTTT. It yields the protein CASTPNARNQPQHF.

V is TRBV4-2 and J is TRBJ2-4; tentative D call: TRBD2 (6 bases). V lost 0 bases and J lost 0, with 15 bases in between. There are 18 residues in the CDR3. Germline V gene data show CDR1 as LGHNA and CDR2 as YNFKEQ. The CDR3 DNA reads TGTGCCAGCAGCCAAGATCCAGGCGGGAACTTAGCCAAAAACATTCAGTACTTC. Translated: CASSQDPGGNLAKNIQYF.

About this clonotype itself: An end of the junction does not agree with germline; a read error may underlie this. The V call is TRBV29-1, the J call TRBJ1-4; D ambiguous. Germline V gives CDR1 SQVTM, CDR2 ANQGSEA. The CDR3 has 13 residues. This CDR3 reads CSVEPGIGEKLVF. As DNA, the CDR3 is TGCAGCGTTGAGCCGGGGATCGGTGAAAAACTGGTTTTT. Supplemented by reference TRBV29-1 and TRBJ1-4, the full variable domain reads SAVISQKPSRDICQRGTSLTIQCQVDSQVTMMFWYRQQPGQSLTLIATANQGSEATYESGFVIDKFPISRPNLTFSTLTVSNMSPEDSSIYLCSVEPGIGEKLVFGSGTQLSVL.

As DNA, the CDR3 is TGTGCCAGCAGTCGGGACGCTCAAGGCTACACCTTC. Translated: CASSRDAQGYTF. The V and J genes are TRBV6-5 and TRBJ1-2, with a possible D match to TRBD1 (5 bases). The CDR3 is 12 residues long. From germline, CDR1 is MNHEY and CDR2 SVGAGI. Between the trimmed V and J ends, which lost 5 bases and 8 bases, there was a span of 12 bases.

This clonotype has more than one count but fewer than ten. The rearrangement links TRBV5-1 to TRBJ2-1; either TRBD1 or TRBD2 may supply D (5 bases each). V lost 0 bases and J 7 bases, leaving 8 bases between the germline ends. The CDR3 sequence is 13 residues long. Germline CDR1 and CDR2: SGHRS and YFSETQ. The CDR3 DNA reads TGCGCCAGCAGCTTGGGGGGGAAAAATGAGCAGTTCTTC. Translation gives CASSLGGKNEQFF.